What follows is one T cell receptor beta chain and its context. PCR used 60 Vbeta primers and 13 Jbeta primers. Produced via immunoSEQ multiplex PCR; TCRdb's table is partial and in-frame only. The profile shows 150,000 or so clones, 60% to 80% of them singletons. Trimming left V 5 bases short and J 0 bases short, with 10 bases between. The CDR3 contains 14 residues. Germline-derived CDR1 and CDR2 are SGHTA and FQGNSA. The sample belongs to a study of cytomegalovirus exposure and HLA in healthy donors. The V call is TRBV7-2, the J call TRBJ2-5, with a weak D call TRBD1 (6 bases). The receptor's source is a middle-aged woman in good health and CMV-seronegative. The sample comprised PBMCs. The CDR3 protein is CASSPDRYQETQYF. In DNA form, the CDR3 reads TGTGCCAGCAGCCCAGACAGGTACCAAGAGACCCAGTACTTC.